The 23 T cell receptor beta chains in this list originate from one sample, sequenced in a study of shared clonotypes between healthy human individuals (TCRdb year 2020). Library preparation was by the immunoSEQ multiplex PCR assay. TCRdb obtained this table from immuneACCESS and retained in-frame rearrangements with V and J assigned. These tables miss some clones; where compared with another copy, unresolved V genes account for less than half of the shortfall, and the remainder is unexplained. The sample yields 950,000 to 1,300,000 clones; about 75% were counted once. Of the sample, 1.4% is held by the ten largest clones. The sequenced sample was memory CD4+ T cells sorted from blood. What this sample's cell subset or site label stands for: CD45RA-negative fraction. All receptors derive from a man between 18 and 35 years old in good health.

Comments on this clone: This CDR3 is also generated by other DNA sequences in the sample. The chain has TRBV30 and TRBJ1-6, with D possibly matching TRBD1 (5 bases). CDR1 and CDR2 from the germline V gene are GTSNPN and SVGIG (reference sequence). This CDR3 is 12 amino acids long. Deletions cut 3 bases from V and 7 bases from J, with 7 bases between. The CDR3 spells CAWRDNNSPLHF. The CDR3 DNA is TGTGCCTGGAGGGACAACAATTCACCCCTCCACTTT.

The V and J genes are TRBV5-3 and TRBJ1-5, with D unresolved. TRBV5-3 is noted as an ORF with a role that remains uncertain. The CDR3 is 13 amino acids. Trimming shortened V by 0 bases and J by 0 bases, and 1 base separated the two germline ends. The chain's CDR3 is CARSLVSNQPQHF. The CDR3 DNA sequence: TGTGCCAGAAGCTTGGTTAGCAATCAGCCCCAGCATTTT.

The chain recombines TRBV27 with TRBJ1-4; no reliable D call. The V gene's germline CDR1 is MNHEY and CDR2 SMNVEV (reference sequence). The V end was cut by 4 bases, the J end by 5 bases, with 8 bases between. The CDR3 length is 13 residues. The CDR3 here is CASSSPPNEKLFF. The CDR3 nucleotides read TGTGCCAGCAGTTCCCCACCAAATGAAAAACTGTTTTTT.

This chain connects TRBV2 to TRBJ1-2; 9 nucleotides align to TRBD1. The trim removed 6 bases at V and 4 bases at J, leaving 6 bases unmatched. The CDR3 is made up of 14 amino acids. Germline lookup yields CDR1 SNHLY and CDR2 FYNNEI. The CDR3 here is CASRGQGDGYGYTF. CDR3 DNA sequence: TGTGCCAGCAGGGGACAGGGCGACGGCTATGGCTACACCTTC.

The chain employs TRBV5-1 and TRBJ2-7, with 8 bases aligning to TRBD2. V trimming: 5 bases; J trimming: 6 bases; junction bases outside the gene matches: 13. Germline V gene sequence: CDR1 SGHRS, CDR2 YFSETQ. The CDR3 is made up of 15 amino acids. The CDR3 protein is CASRDVSGSQSEQYF. CDR3 sequence (DNA): TGCGCCAGCAGGGACGTCAGCGGGAGCCAATCCGAGCAGTACTTC.

The chain carries TRBV27 and TRBJ2-1; 10 positions agree with TRBD1. CDR1 MNHEY and CDR2 SMNVEV come from the germline V gene (reference sequence). The CDR3 consists of 15 residues. Germline trimming cut 5 bases from V and 9 bases from J; bases unmatched to any gene: 10. DNA of the CDR3: TGTGCCAGCAGTCCACGGGACAGGGGAATAATTGAGCAGTTCTTC. It encodes CASSPRDRGIIEQFF.

The CDR3 is CATRRDHPRTDTQYF. CDR3 DNA sequence: TGCGCCACCAGGAGGGACCACCCTCGCACAGATACGCAGTATTTT. This sequence joins TRBV5-1 and TRBJ2-3, with D tentatively TRBD2 (6 bases). Per germline, CDR1 SGHRS and CDR2 YFSETQ. The CDR3 is 15 amino acids. V was shortened by 9 bases and J by 1 base, with 18 bases between the two germline ends.

The genes are TRBV6-5 and TRBJ2-7, with D possibly being TRBD2 (6 bases). The CDR3 is made up of 14 amino acids. Trimming removed 3 bases from V and 0 bases from J, with 9 bases in between. CDR1 and CDR2 from the germline V gene are MNHEY and SVGAGI. DNA of the CDR3: TGTGCCAGCAGTTATGACGGGAGCTCCTACGAGCAGTACTTC. Its protein is CASSYDGSSYEQYF.

A note on this clone: Within the sample, other DNA sequences also encode this same CDR3. This chain links TRBV27 with TRBJ1-2; D is possibly TRBD1 (6 bases). There are 14 residues in the CDR3. V shed 5 bases and J shed 0 bases, with 10 bases lying between them. From germline, CDR1 is MNHEY and CDR2 SMNVEV (reference sequence). This chain's CDR3 is CASSPRTANYGYTF. The DNA of the CDR3 is TGTGCCAGCAGTCCACGGACAGCTAACTATGGCTACACCTTC.

V is TRBV29-1 and J is TRBJ2-7; tentatively, D is TRBD2 (6 bases). The CDR3 sequence is 11 residues long. V lost 8 bases to trimming and J lost 3 bases, with 11 bases between them. CDR1 SQVTM and CDR2 ANQGSEA come from the germline V gene. DNA for the CDR3: TGCAGCTGTGGGGACTTCTACGAGCAGTACTTC. This encodes CSCGDFYEQYF.

This sequence joins TRBV6-5 and TRBJ1-2, with D uncertain. The CDR3 extends over 14 amino acids. V lost 2 bases and J 0 bases, leaving 7 bases between the germline ends. The germline gives CDR1 MNHEY, CDR2 SVGAGI. The CDR3 here is CASSYRLTNYGYTF. The CDR3 DNA sequence: TGTGCCAGCAGTTACAGGCTGACTAACTATGGCTACACCTTC.

V and J are TRBV2 and TRBJ2-7; TRBD2 might be the D (6 bases). This CDR3 is built from 11 residues. The germline CDR1 and CDR2 sequences are SNHLY and FYNNEI. With 6 bases removed from V and 6 bases from J, the gap between germline ends came to 9 bases. The CDR3 loop is CASRYSGEQYF. Written as DNA, the CDR3 is TGTGCCAGCAGGTATAGCGGCGAGCAGTACTTC.

This clone appeared once. The genes are TRBV28 and TRBJ2-5; TRBD1 agrees at 8 bases. Germline CDR1 reads MDHEN; CDR2 reads SYDVKM. Germline trimming cut 7 bases from V and 5 bases from J; bases unmatched to any gene: 12. This CDR3 is built from 15 residues. Written as DNA, the CDR3 is TGTGCCAGCACTTGGCAGGGGGCGCATAAGGAGACCCAGTACTTC. It translates to CASTWQGAHKETQYF.

The table lists this clone with a count of one. The rearrangement joins TRBV10-2 to TRBJ1-3; D ambiguous. Germline values: CDR1 WSHSY, CDR2 SAAADI. Trimming took 2 bases from V and 0 from J, leaving 5 bases between them. The CDR3 is 14 amino acids. The CDR3 region is CASSEQHSGNTIYF. CDR3 bases: TGCGCCAGCAGTGAGCAGCACTCTGGAAACACCATATATTTT.

This clone has a handful of counts. The rearrangement uses TRBV5-4 and TRBJ2-7; 10 bases match TRBD2. The CDR3 runs to 16 residues. Germline CDR1 SGHNT, CDR2 YYREEE (reference sequence). The ends lost 4 bases at V and 7 bases at J; junction bases unmatched: 14. The CDR3 nucleotides read TGTGCCAGCAGCGGGATAGCGGGAGGTTCTCCTAGTGAGCAGTACTTC. Encoded protein: CASSGIAGGSPSEQYF.

This clone has a single count. V and J are TRBV29-1 and TRBJ1-2; D may be TRBD1 (6 bases). Trimming took off 7 bases at V and 5 bases at J, with 20 bases between the two ends. The CDR3 has 14 amino acids. Looked up from germline, CDR1 is SQVTM and CDR2 is ANQGSEA. The CDR3 sequence: CSGDTGQGLYGYTF. The CDR3 DNA sequence: TGCAGCGGAGACACGGGACAAGGGTTATATGGCTACACCTTC.

The rearrangement joins TRBV9 to TRBJ2-5; TRBD1 matches at 11 bases. This CDR3 contains 16 residues. Germline lookup yields CDR1 SGDLS and CDR2 YYNGEE. J was trimmed by 5 bases and V by 0 bases; bases with no gene match: 6. DNA of the CDR3: TGTGCCAGCAGCGTAGAATGGACAGGGGGCCTGGAGACCCAGTACTTC. Translated, it gives CASSVEWTGGLETQYF.

The J gene is TRBJ1-5, the V gene TRBV29-1, with 10 bases matching TRBD1. There are 18 residues in the CDR3. The ends lost 7 bases at V and 5 bases at J; junction bases unmatched: 20. Germline V CDR1 and CDR2: SQVTM, ANQGSEA. For the CDR3, the DNA is TGCAGCGCACCCCCCGGCCTGGTGGGGACAGGGGAACATCAGCCCCAGCATTTT. It codes for CSAPPGLVGTGEHQPQHF.

This chain joins TRBV19 and TRBJ1-1; D is undetermined. Germline-derived CDR1 and CDR2 are LNHDA and SQIVND (reference sequence). The length of the CDR3 is 15 residues. The V end lost 7 bases, the J end lost 1 base, and 16 bases lay between the germline ends. The DNA for the CDR3 is TGTGCCAGTACCACCAAATGGGGTTCGAACACTGAAGCTTTCTTT. It translates to CASTTKWGSNTEAFF.

The J gene is TRBJ2-1, the V gene TRBV27; the match to TRBD1 covers 7 bases. From germline, CDR1 is MNHEY and CDR2 SMNVEV (reference sequence). Unmatched junction bases numbered 5, after V lost 1 base and J lost 5 bases. CDR3 length: 15 amino acids. Here the CDR3 reads CASSLLQGNNNEQFF. The CDR3 coding sequence is TGTGCCAGCAGTTTATTACAGGGGAATAACAATGAGCAGTTCTTC.

The J gene is TRBJ1-5, the V gene TRBV7-2; TRBD1 might be the D (5 bases). The CDR3 is 13 residues long. V was trimmed by 0 bases and J by 15 bases, leaving 15 bases between them. Germline V gene lookup returns CDR1 SGHTA and CDR2 FQGNSA. CDR3 bases: TGTGCCAGCAGCTTAGCGCATGGGGGAAATGTGCATTTT. As protein: CASSLAHGGNVHF.

J is TRBJ2-7 and V is TRBV10-3; no firm D call. V lost 2 bases and J 2 bases, leaving 7 bases between the germline ends. This CDR3 is 13 amino acids long. Germline V gene sequence: CDR1 ENHRY, CDR2 SYGVKD. Here the CDR3 reads CAISEAVTYEQYF. CDR3 in DNA: TGTGCCATCAGTGAGGCAGTGACCTACGAGCAGTACTTC.

This clone came up a few times. This sequence joins TRBV5-1 and TRBJ2-7; D unclear. V lost 0 bases and J lost 5, with 12 bases in between. The CDR3 consists of 14 residues. Per the germline V gene, CDR1 is SGHRS and CDR2 is YFSETQ. CDR3 protein: CASSLGTVVNEQYF. Written as DNA, the CDR3 is TGCGCCAGCAGCTTGGGGACCGTTGTGAACGAGCAGTACTTC.